These 30 T cell receptor beta chains share one sample of origin, sequenced in a study of radiation and T cells in renal cell carcinoma. Time point in this sample: baseline pretreatment blood. Specified treatment: 15 Gy SBRT to primary tumor, nephrectomy 4 weeks later. The method was immunoSEQ multiplex PCR; TCRdb's version includes in-frame clones alone and lacks a portion of them. Of 140,000 to 150,000 clones in the sample, about 87% are singletons; the top ten hold roughly 4.1%. The source material was blood, sampled from a patient whose treatment included radiotherapy and nephrectomy. The source is a woman between 65 and 79 years old with renal cell carcinoma.

This rearrangement joins TRBV2 to TRBJ1-1, with 7 bases aligning to TRBD1. J gave up 4 bases and V 7 bases, and 21 bases lay outside the gene matches. CDR1 SNHLY and CDR2 FYNNEI come from the germline V gene. This CDR3 has 18 residues. Written as DNA, the CDR3 is TGTGCCAGCATTCCCGATGCCGGGACAGCCTTGCGAGGCACTGAAGCTTTCTTT. It is translated as CASIPDAGTALRGTEAFF.

The chain joins TRBV7-9 to TRBJ2-3; tentative D call: TRBD1 (5 bases). From germline, CDR1 is SEHNR and CDR2 FQNEAQ (reference sequence). This CDR3 is 13 amino acids long. Trimming stripped 0 bases from V and 10 bases from J, with 11 bases between. The CDR3 region is CASSLATGSAQYF. CDR3 DNA sequence: TGTGCCAGCAGCTTAGCTACAGGTTCCGCGCAGTATTTT.

This rearrangement joins TRBV5-1 to TRBJ2-7, with D possibly being TRBD2 (5 bases). Between the trimmed V and J ends, which lost 5 bases and 5 bases, there was a span of 11 bases. This CDR3 comprises 12 residues. Germline V CDR1 and CDR2: SGHRS, YFSETQ. CDR3: CASSRGSHEQYF. As DNA, the CDR3 is TGCGCCAGCAGTCGAGGGAGCCACGAGCAGTACTTC.

This clone was seen once. V and J are TRBV5-1 and TRBJ2-5; possibly TRBD1 for D (5 bases). The germline V gene encodes CDR1 SGHRS and CDR2 YFSETQ. The length of the CDR3 is 11 residues. Deletions cut 2 bases from V and 11 bases from J, with 10 bases between. The CDR3 protein is CASSFSGKQYF. DNA for the CDR3: TGCGCCAGCAGCTTTTCAGGGAAGCAGTACTTC.

V and J are TRBV4-2 and TRBJ1-2; possibly TRBD1 for D (5 bases). The V gene's germline CDR1 is LGHNA and CDR2 YNFKEQ. The CDR3 extends over 15 amino acids. V gave up 0 bases and J gave up 4 bases, with 12 bases separating them. The CDR3 loop reads CASSQERQGGYGYTF. The CDR3 bases are TGTGCCAGCAGCCAAGAGAGGCAGGGAGGCTATGGCTACACCTTC.

The chain recombines TRBV9 with TRBJ2-2, with 15 bases matching TRBD2. Germline CDR1 SGDLS, CDR2 YYNGEE. V was pared by 3 bases and J by 4 bases, with 4 bases of the junction left unmatched. The CDR3 extends over 17 amino acids. The chain's CDR3 is CASSAGLAGGGTGELFF. The CDR3 coding sequence is TGTGCCAGCAGCGCGGGACTAGCGGGGGGTGGCACCGGGGAGCTGTTTTTT.

The chain combines TRBV5-4 with TRBJ2-3, with D hard to call. The ends were cut back, 9 bases at V and 0 bases at J, with 11 bases in the middle. The CDR3 is 13 residues long. Germline V gives CDR1 SGHNT, CDR2 YYREEE (reference sequence). CDR3 nucleotide sequence: TGTGCCACCTCCCGGGCGAGCACAGATACGCAGTATTTT. Residues: CATSRASTDTQYF.

This chain links TRBV7-3 with TRBJ2-3; 9 positions agree with TRBD2. The CDR3 spans 19 residues. The J segment lost 0 bases and the V segment lost 6 bases, leaving 16 bases of the junction unmatched. Per the germline V gene, CDR1 is SGHTA and CDR2 is FQGTGA. CDR3 DNA: TGTGCCAGCAGTATATTTAGCGGGGGCCCCTCCACAAGCACAGATACGCAGTATTTT. This translates into CASSIFSGGPSTSTDTQYF.

V gene TRBV7-9 combines with J gene TRBJ1-4; 7 positions match TRBD1. Germline CDR1 reads SEHNR; CDR2 reads FQNEAQ (reference sequence). The CDR3 is 15 amino acids. The ends lost 2 bases at V and 7 bases at J; junction bases unmatched: 7. The CDR3 DNA sequence: TGTGCCAGCAGCTTACCAGGGGGTACGGGTGAAAAACTGTTTTTT. It is translated as CASSLPGGTGEKLFF. Looking up the rest from reference TRBV7-9 and TRBJ1-4 gives the full variable domain: DTGVSQNPRHKITKRGQNVTFRCDPISEHNRLYWYRQTLGQGPEFLTYFQNEAQLEKSRLLSDRFSAERPKGSFSTLEIQRTEQGDSAMYLCASSLPGGTGEKLFFGSGTQLSVL.

V is TRBV29-1 and J is TRBJ2-2, with TRBD1 identical over 7 bases. Germline CDR1 and CDR2: SQVTM and ANQGSEA. The CDR3 has 16 amino acids. V was clipped by 7 bases and J by 4 bases; unmatched bases: 15. The CDR3 DNA follows: TGCAGCGCCCAAAACTTAGGGGGCGTGGGCACCGGGGAGCTGTTTTTT. Residues: CSAQNLGGVGTGELFF.

The J gene is TRBJ2-7, the V gene TRBV6-4; D is uncertain. This CDR3 has 13 amino acids. The germline CDR1 and CDR2 sequences are MRHNA and SNTAGT. The V and J ends lost 0 bases and 9 bases respectively, with 12 bases between them. Here the CDR3 reads CASSDSFLGTQYF. As DNA, the CDR3 is TGTGCCAGCAGTGACTCTTTTTTGGGTACGCAGTACTTC.

The gene calls are TRBV7-2 and TRBJ2-6; 10 bases fit TRBD1. Germline CDR1 and CDR2: SGHTA and FQGNSA. The CDR3 totals 19 residues. V lost 4 bases and J lost 2; bases outside the gene matches: 11. For the CDR3, the DNA is TGTGCCAGCAGCTCCGCTCCCGGACAGGGGGTCACTGGGGCCAACGTCCTGACTTTC. Residues: CASSSAPGQGVTGANVLTF.

In this sample, this clone turned up once. The chain uses TRBV5-5 and TRBJ2-1, with D perhaps TRBD1 (6 bases). CDR1 SGHKS and CDR2 YYEKEE come from the germline V gene (reference sequence). The CDR3 contains 15 residues. Trimming cost V 3 bases and J 0 bases, with 10 bases left between them. The CDR3 nucleotides are TGTGCCAGCAGCTGGCGACAGGCCTCCTACAATGAGCAGTTCTTC. It encodes CASSWRQASYNEQFF.

V and J are TRBV4-2 and TRBJ2-2; no clear D. The V end lost 2 bases, the J end lost 2 bases, and 9 bases lay between the germline ends. The CDR3 contains 15 residues. Germline CDR1 is LGHNA and CDR2 is YNFKEQ. CDR3: CASSQPGRNTGELFF. The CDR3, as DNA: TGTGCCAGCAGCCAACCGGGCAGAAACACCGGGGAGCTGTTTTTT.

V gene TRBV7-8 combines with J gene TRBJ2-3, with D perhaps matching TRBD1 (6 bases). The CDR3 contains 14 residues. Trimming took 5 bases from V and 2 from J, leaving 11 bases between them. Germline V gene data show CDR1 as SGHVS and CDR2 as FQNEAQ. CDR3 in amino acids: CASSPKGVTDTQYF. The CDR3 region has the DNA TGTGCCAGCAGCCCTAAGGGGGTCACAGATACGCAGTATTTT.

A single count supports this clone. The J gene is TRBJ1-2, the V gene TRBV5-4; D remains unclear. The germline V gene has CDR1 SGHNT and CDR2 YYREEE (reference sequence). Trimming left V 0 bases short and J 3 bases short, with 9 bases between. The CDR3 has 14 amino acids. CDR3 amino acids: CASSLEAAYYGYTF. The CDR3 DNA reads TGTGCCAGCAGCTTGGAGGCGGCATACTATGGCTACACCTTC.

The V call is TRBV7-9, the J call TRBJ2-3; the match to TRBD1 covers 7 bases. CDR1 and CDR2 (germline): SEHNR, FQNEAQ (reference sequence). The ends lost 5 bases at V and 5 bases at J; junction bases unmatched: 10. This CDR3 comprises 15 residues. CDR3 sequence (DNA): TGTGCCAGCAGCCCGACCCCCCGGGACAGAGATACGCAGTATTTT. This translates into CASSPTPRDRDTQYF.

The chain joins TRBV6-5 to TRBJ1-6, with a weak D call TRBD1 (5 bases). Germline loops: CDR1 MNHEY, CDR2 SVGAGI. Trimming stripped 2 bases from V and 10 bases from J, with 12 bases between. The CDR3 contains 14 residues. CDR3 amino acids: CASSYRDSNSPLHF. In DNA, the CDR3 is TGTGCCAGCAGTTACCGGGACTCGAACTCACCCCTCCACTTT.

The chain combines TRBV15 with TRBJ2-1; D call uncertain. CDR1 is LNHNV and CDR2 is YYDKDF in the germline V gene (reference sequence). The CDR3 runs 14 residues. V was pared by 2 bases and J by 4 bases, with 9 bases between. The CDR3, as DNA: TGTGCCACCAGCAGACATGGACCTTACAATGAGCAGTTCTTC. Amino acids: CATSRHGPYNEQFF.

The V gene is TRBV4-1, the J gene TRBJ2-3, with D perhaps matching TRBD1 (7 bases). The V end was cut by 3 bases, the J end by 5 bases, with 18 bases between. CDR1 and CDR2 from the germline V gene are MGHRA and YSYEKL. This CDR3 contains 16 residues. In DNA form, the CDR3 reads TGCGCCAGCAGCCACCCCCAGGGGGGCCGGGGAGATACGCAGTATTTT. Amino acids: CASSHPQGGRGDTQYF.

J is TRBJ1-1 and V is TRBV7-2, with D uncertain. This CDR3 region has 12 residues. Germline V gene data show CDR1 as SGHTA and CDR2 as FQGNSA. The V gene lost 5 bases and the J gene lost 4 bases, with 8 bases spanning the gap. In nucleotides, the CDR3 is TGTGCCAGCAGCCTCCGAGTCACTGAAGCTTTCTTT. This sequence encodes CASSLRVTEAFF.

This clone was detected only a few times. The V gene is TRBV6-4, the J gene TRBJ2-5; 8 nucleotides match TRBD2. The V and J ends lost 3 bases and 5 bases, in that order; junction bases with no gene match: 8. Germline V gene sequence: CDR1 MRHNA, CDR2 SNTAGT. The CDR3 runs 15 residues. This CDR3 is CASSEGGGPGETQYF. The CDR3 nucleotides read TGTGCCAGCAGTGAAGGCGGGGGGCCGGGGGAGACCCAGTACTTC.

The gene calls are TRBV9 and TRBJ2-5; a weak D match, TRBD1 (5 bases). Germline-derived CDR1 and CDR2 are SGDLS and YYNGEE. The CDR3 is made up of 14 amino acids. V was pared by 4 bases and J by 1 base, with 11 bases between. DNA of the CDR3: TGTGCCAGCAGCCCAGGGCAAACCCAAGAGACCCAGTACTTC. It encodes CASSPGQTQETQYF.

The V and J genes are TRBV11-2 and TRBJ1-2; no definite D call. The V gene lost 4 bases and the J gene lost 4 bases, with 19 bases spanning the gap. Germline-derived CDR1 and CDR2 are SGHAT and FQNNGV. The CDR3 has 16 amino acids. The CDR3: CASSSYDWEPTYGYTF. DNA for the CDR3: TGTGCCAGCAGCTCATATGACTGGGAGCCCACCTATGGCTACACCTTC.

The chain carries TRBV21-1 and TRBJ2-7; no check of the table's D call, TRBD1, against the DNA was made. TRBV21-1 is reported as a pseudogene. The CDR3 loop spans 14 amino acids. In nucleotides, the CDR3 is TGTGCCAGCAGCAAAATATGGGGGCTCTACGAGCAGTACTTC. This codes for CASSKIWGLYEQYF.

The V call is TRBV5-6, the J call TRBJ1-1, with D maybe TRBD1 (5 bases). Germline-derived CDR1 and CDR2 are SGHDT and YYEEEE. There are 14 residues in the CDR3. V was shortened by 2 bases and J by 3 bases, with 11 bases between the two germline ends. CDR3: CASSFYRGYTEAFF. The DNA for the CDR3 is TGTGCCAGCAGCTTTTATCGGGGGTACACTGAAGCTTTCTTT. Based on the CDR3 plus reference TRBV5-6 and TRBJ1-1, the full variable domain is DAGVTQSPTHLIKTRGQQVTLRCSPKSGHDTVSWYQQALGQGPQFIFQYYEEEERQRGNFPDRFSGHQFPNYSSELNVNALLLGDSALYLCASSFYRGYTEAFFGQGTRLTVV.

The chain uses TRBV2 and TRBJ1-4; 9 bases match TRBD1. Looked up from germline, CDR1 is SNHLY and CDR2 is FYNNEI. This CDR3 is built from 13 residues. Losses at the gene ends were 8 bases for V and 8 bases for J; bases not matched to a gene: 6. The CDR3 reads CASGQGRVEKLFF. The CDR3 DNA sequence: TGTGCCAGCGGACAGGGGCGGGTGGAAAAACTGTTTTTT.

The chain combines TRBV5-1 with TRBJ2-5; 9 nucleotides align to TRBD1. Germline V gene lookup returns CDR1 SGHRS and CDR2 YFSETQ. With V trimmed by 2 bases and J by 5 bases, 10 bases remained unmatched. The CDR3 runs 16 residues. The CDR3 DNA is TGCGCCAGCAGCTTTACGGGACAGGGCAGCCTGGAGACCCAGTACTTC. Encoded protein: CASSFTGQGSLETQYF.

This clone was counted a few times. This chain joins TRBV29-1 and TRBJ1-5; 7 positions agree with TRBD1. This CDR3 has 12 amino acids. CDR1 is SQVTM, CDR2 ANQGSEA, per germline. J gave up 5 bases and V 4 bases, and 2 bases lay outside the gene matches. The chain's CDR3 is CSVGQGHQPQHF. The CDR3 DNA sequence: TGCAGCGTTGGACAGGGACATCAGCCCCAGCATTTT. Full variable domain (missing parts from reference TRBV29-1 and TRBJ1-5): SAVISQKPSRDICQRGTSLTIQCQVDSQVTMMFWYRQQPGQSLTLIATANQGSEATYESGFVIDKFPISRPNLTFSTLTVSNMSPEDSSIYLCSVGQGHQPQHFGDGTRLSIL.

This chain uses TRBV15 with TRBJ2-5; 8 bases are shared with TRBD2. The junction had 4 bases not matched to a gene; V was cut back by 3 bases and J by 1 base. The CDR3 has 15 residues. In germline, CDR1 is LNHNV, CDR2 YYDKDF (reference sequence). This chain's CDR3 is CATSRTAGGQETQYF. The DNA for the CDR3 is TGTGCCACCAGCAGGACGGCGGGGGGCCAAGAGACCCAGTACTTC.